The text below deals with one T cell receptor (beta chain). TCRdb used MiXCR to reprocess the RT-PCR reads, holding one entry per CDR3 protein. This table holds 650,000 or so distinct CDR3 sequences, 13% to 15% found once. This sample was taken from a study of response to subunit inactivated influenza vaccine. This CDR3 comprises 16 residues. With 2 bases clipped from V and 2 bases from J, the junction kept 5 bases outside the gene matches. The sample here was PBMCs from blood, taken 14 days before vaccination. The clonotype was recovered from a middle-aged man who received an inactivated influenza vaccine. The chain joins TRBV12-3 or TRBV12-4 to TRBJ2-3; 9 bases align to TRBD2. For the CDR3, the DNA is TGTGCCAGCAGTTTATCCGGGACTAGCCCCACAGATACGCAGTATTTT. This sequence encodes CASSLSGTSPTDTQYF.